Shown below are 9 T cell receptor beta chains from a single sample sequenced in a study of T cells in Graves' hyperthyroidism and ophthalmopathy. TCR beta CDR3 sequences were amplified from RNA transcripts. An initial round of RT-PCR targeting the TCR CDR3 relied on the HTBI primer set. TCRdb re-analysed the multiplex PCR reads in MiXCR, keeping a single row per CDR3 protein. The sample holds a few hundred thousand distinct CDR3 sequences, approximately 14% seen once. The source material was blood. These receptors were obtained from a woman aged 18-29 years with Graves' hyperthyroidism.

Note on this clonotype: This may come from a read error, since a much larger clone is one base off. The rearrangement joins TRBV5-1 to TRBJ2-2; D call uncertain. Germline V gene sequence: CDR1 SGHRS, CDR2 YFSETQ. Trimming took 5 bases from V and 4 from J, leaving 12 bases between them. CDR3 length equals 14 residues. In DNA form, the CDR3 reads TGCGCCAGCAGTGCCACTCCGAGCACCGGGGAGCTGTTTTTT. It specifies CASSATPSTGELFF.

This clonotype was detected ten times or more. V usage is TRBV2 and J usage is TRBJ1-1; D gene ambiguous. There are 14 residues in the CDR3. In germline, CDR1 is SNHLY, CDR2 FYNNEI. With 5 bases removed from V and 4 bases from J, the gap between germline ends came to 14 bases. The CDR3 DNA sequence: TGTGCCAGCAGTCGGTGGATGGTCGCCACTGAAGCTTTCTTT. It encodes CASSRWMVATEAFF.

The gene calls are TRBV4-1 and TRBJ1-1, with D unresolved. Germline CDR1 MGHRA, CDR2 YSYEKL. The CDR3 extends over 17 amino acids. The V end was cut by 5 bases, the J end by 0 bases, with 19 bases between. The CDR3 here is CASSSPPGGLMNTEAFF. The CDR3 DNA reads TGCGCCAGCAGCTCTCCCCCCGGAGGGCTTATGAACACTGAAGCTTTCTTT.

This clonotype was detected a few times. The chain's CDR3 is CASSYSRLYEQYF. The CDR3 DNA reads as TGTGCCAGCAGTTACTCACGACTCTACGAGCAGTACTTC. The V gene is TRBV6-6, the J gene TRBJ2-7; D gene ambiguous. Trimming took 0 bases from V and 3 from J, leaving 6 bases between them. The CDR3 has 13 residues. Germline V gene data show CDR1 as MNHNY and CDR2 as SVGAGI (reference sequence).

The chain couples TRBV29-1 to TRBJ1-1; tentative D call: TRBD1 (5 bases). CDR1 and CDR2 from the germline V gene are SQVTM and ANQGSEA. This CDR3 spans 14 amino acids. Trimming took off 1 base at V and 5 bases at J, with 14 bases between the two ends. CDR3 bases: TGCAGCGTTGAAGGCAGGGCAGGGTTGACTGAAGCTTTCTTT. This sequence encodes CSVEGRAGLTEAFF.

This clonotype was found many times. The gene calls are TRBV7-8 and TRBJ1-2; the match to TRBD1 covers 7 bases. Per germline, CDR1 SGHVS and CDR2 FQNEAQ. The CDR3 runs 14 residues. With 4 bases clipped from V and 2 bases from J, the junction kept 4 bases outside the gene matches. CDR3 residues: CASSSRQGNYGYTF. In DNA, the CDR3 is TGTGCCAGCAGCTCTCGACAGGGCAACTATGGCTACACCTTC. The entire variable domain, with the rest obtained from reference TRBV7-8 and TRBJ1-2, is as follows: GAGVSQSPRYKVAKRGQDVALRCDPISGHVSLFWYQQALGQGPEFLTYFQNEAQLDKSGLPSDRFFAERPEGSVSTLKIQRTQQEDSAVYLCASSSRQGNYGYTFGSGTRLTVV.

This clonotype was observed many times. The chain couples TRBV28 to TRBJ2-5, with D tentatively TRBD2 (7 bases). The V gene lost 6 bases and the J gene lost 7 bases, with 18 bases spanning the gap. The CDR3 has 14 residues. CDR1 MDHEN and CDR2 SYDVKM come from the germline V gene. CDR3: CASRGDGGGGTQYF. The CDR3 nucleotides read TGTGCCAGCAGGGGGGACGGGGGCGGGGGGACCCAGTACTTC.

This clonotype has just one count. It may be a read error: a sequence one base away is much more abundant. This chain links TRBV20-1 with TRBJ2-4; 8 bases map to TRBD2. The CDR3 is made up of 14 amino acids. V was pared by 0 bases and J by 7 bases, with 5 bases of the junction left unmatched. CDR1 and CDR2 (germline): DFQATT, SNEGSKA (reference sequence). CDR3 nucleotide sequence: TGCAGTGCTAGAGACGGGAGGGGCTTGAACATTCAGTACTTC. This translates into CSARDGRGLNIQYF.

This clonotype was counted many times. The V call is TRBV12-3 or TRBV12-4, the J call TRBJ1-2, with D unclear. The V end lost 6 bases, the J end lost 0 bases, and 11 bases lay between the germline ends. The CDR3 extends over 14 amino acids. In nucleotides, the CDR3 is TGTGCCAGCAGACCCGGTGTCACTAACTATGGCTACACCTTC. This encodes CASRPGVTNYGYTF.